These 21 T cell receptor beta chains were all obtained from the same sample, sequenced in a study of OX40 agonist ivuxolimab in advanced cancers. Some clones are missing from TCRdb's copy, which holds only in-frame ones; the method was immunoSEQ multiplex PCR. The sample yields fewer than 85,000 clones, around 92% seen once. Sequenced material: CD4+ or CD8+ T cells sorted from blood, taken in a trial of the OX40 agonist ivuxolimab. Receptor source: an adult with an advanced solid tumor such as melanoma, head and neck, liver or kidney cancer.

This clone has only a few counts. The chain joins TRBV29-1 to TRBJ1-2, with 10 bases matching TRBD1. Per the germline V gene, CDR1 is SQVTM and CDR2 is ANQGSEA. This CDR3 spans 14 amino acids. The ends lost 6 bases at V and 4 bases at J; junction bases unmatched: 8. The CDR3 region is CSVATGGHLYGYTF. The CDR3 region has the DNA TGCAGCGTGGCGACAGGGGGCCACCTCTATGGCTACACCTTC.

V usage is TRBV10-2 and J usage is TRBJ1-1, with unresolved D. Deletions cut 4 bases from V and 1 base from J, with 7 bases between. CDR3 length: 13 amino acids. Germline V gene lookup returns CDR1 WSHSY and CDR2 SAAADI. CDR3 nucleotide sequence: TGCGCCAGCAGTGGGACCGCGAACACTGAAGCTTTCTTT. Translation: CASSGTANTEAFF.

The chain joins TRBV11-2 to TRBJ2-3, with 7 bases aligning to TRBD2. Germline V gene data show CDR1 as SGHAT and CDR2 as FQNNGV. The CDR3 consists of 15 residues. V gave up 3 bases and J gave up 4 bases; unmatched junction bases: 7. CDR3 sequence: CASSLRLATADTQYF. DNA for the CDR3: TGTGCCAGCAGCTTGCGACTAGCCACGGCAGATACGCAGTATTTT. Based on the CDR3 plus reference TRBV11-2 and TRBJ2-3, the full variable domain is EAGVAQSPRYKIIEKRQSVAFWCNPISGHATLYWYQQILGQGPKLLIQFQNNGVVDDSQLPKDRFSAERLKGVDSTLKIQPAKLEDSAVYLCASSLRLATADTQYFGPGTRLTVL.

The rearrangement joins TRBV7-3 to TRBJ2-5; 7 bases are shared with TRBD2. After removal of 4 bases from V and 3 bases from J, the junction contained 2 bases not matched to a gene. The CDR3 has 13 residues. Germline lookup yields CDR1 SGHTA and CDR2 FQGTGA. The CDR3, as DNA: TGTGCCAGCAGCTCGACTAGCAAAGAGACCCAGTACTTC. Translated, it gives CASSSTSKETQYF.

This chain links TRBV28 with TRBJ2-1; TRBD2 matches 9 bases. The CDR3 spans 15 residues. Germline V lookup: CDR1 MDHEN, CDR2 SYDVKM. The J segment lost 7 bases and the V segment lost 2 bases, leaving 6 bases of the junction unmatched. The CDR3 bases are TGTGCCAGCAGTTTAGCGGGAGGGCCGGGGAATGAGCAGTTCTTC. It yields the protein CASSLAGGPGNEQFF.

The gene calls are TRBV20-1 and TRBJ2-3; D possibly corresponds to TRBD2 (5 bases). Germline CDR1 DFQATT, CDR2 SNEGSKA (reference sequence). The length of the CDR3 is 11 residues. V lost 5 bases, J lost 7 bases, and 10 bases lay in between. The DNA for the CDR3 is TGCAGTGCTTTTGAGCGGAATACGCAGTATTTT. It translates to CSAFERNTQYF.

This chain links TRBV5-4 with TRBJ1-3; weak D call: TRBD1 (5 bases). The CDR3 has 15 amino acids. V lost 4 bases and J 4 bases, leaving 15 bases between the germline ends. CDR1 and CDR2 from the germline V gene are SGHNT and YYREEE (reference sequence). CDR3 coding DNA: TGTGCCAGCAGCCCCCGGGGACCCTCAGGAAACACCATATATTTT. Translated, it gives CASSPRGPSGNTIYF. Based on the CDR3 plus reference TRBV5-4 and TRBJ1-3, the full variable domain is ETGVTQSPTHLIKTRGQQVTLRCSSQSGHNTVSWYQQALGQGPQFIFQYYREEENGRGNFPPRFSGLQFPNYSSELNVNALELDDSALYLCASSPRGPSGNTIYFGEGSWLTVV.

This chain's CDR3 is CASSQDLGGRAGDEQFF. CDR3 DNA sequence: TGCGCCAGCAGCCAAGATCTAGGCGGGAGGGCCGGGGATGAGCAGTTCTTC. This chain joins TRBV4-3 and TRBJ2-1; 9 positions match TRBD2. Trimming cost V 0 bases and J 8 bases; bases outside gene matches: 11. This CDR3 contains 17 residues. Germline lookup yields CDR1 LGHNA and CDR2 YSLEER.

The chain employs TRBV19 and TRBJ1-2; 9 bases agree with TRBD1. J gave up 4 bases and V 5 bases, and 5 bases lay outside the gene matches. The CDR3 spans 14 residues. Germline lookup yields CDR1 LNHDA and CDR2 SQIVND (reference sequence). The CDR3 DNA reads as TGTGCCAGTAGTGCTCAGACAGGGGGCTATGGCTACACCTTC. Translated: CASSAQTGGYGYTF.

The gene calls are TRBV7-2 and TRBJ2-5; TRBD2 might be the D (6 bases). The ends were cut back, 2 bases at V and 9 bases at J, with 16 bases in the middle. The CDR3 is 14 residues long. Germline lookup yields CDR1 SGHTA and CDR2 FQGNSA. Here the CDR3 DNA reads TGTGCCAGCAGCTTAAGTGGGGGGAAGAGACCCCAGTACTTC. It encodes CASSLSGGKRPQYF.

This clone was recorded only once. CDR3 nucleotides: TGTGCCTGGAGTGTACGCGCTAGCGGGACCTACGAGCAGTACTTC. Its translation is CAWSVRASGTYEQYF. The J gene is TRBJ2-7, the V gene TRBV30, with 9 bases aligning to TRBD2. Germline CDR1 is GTSNPN and CDR2 is SVGIG (reference sequence). J gave up 2 bases and V 0 bases, and 5 bases lay outside the gene matches. The CDR3 runs to 15 residues.

V usage is TRBV30 and J usage is TRBJ1-5; D is unresolved. The CDR3 is made up of 13 amino acids. Trimming left V 0 bases short and J 6 bases short, with 9 bases between. The germline V gene encodes CDR1 GTSNPN and CDR2 SVGIG (reference sequence). CDR3 nucleotides: TGTGCCTGGAGTGTGGGAAGGGTTCAGCCCCAGCATTTT. This sequence encodes CAWSVGRVQPQHF.

This sequence joins TRBV5-1 and TRBJ2-3, with D maybe TRBD2 (6 bases). V lost 3 bases and J 2 bases, leaving 10 bases between the germline ends. The CDR3 sequence is 14 residues long. Germline lookup yields CDR1 SGHRS and CDR2 YFSETQ. The CDR3 protein is CASSWTNPTDTQYF. The DNA for the CDR3 is TGCGCCAGCAGCTGGACTAACCCCACAGATACGCAGTATTTT.

This CDR3 reads CASSPWGLLSSYNEQFF. CDR3 coding DNA: TGTGCCAGTAGTCCCTGGGGACTTCTGAGCTCCTACAATGAGCAGTTCTTC. The chain links TRBV19 to TRBJ2-1, with a weak D call TRBD2 (6 bases). Looked up from germline, CDR1 is LNHDA and CDR2 is SQIVND (reference sequence). V lost 5 bases and J 0 bases, leaving 17 bases between the germline ends. CDR3 length: 17 residues.

A single count supports this clone. The chain has TRBV12-5 and TRBJ1-1; perhaps TRBD1 as D (5 bases). Trimming pared 0 bases from V and 1 base from J, leaving 9 bases between. The CDR3 sequence is 15 residues long. Looked up from germline, CDR1 is LGHNT and CDR2 is FRNRAP. This CDR3 reads CASGLVLGGNTEAFF. Written as DNA, the CDR3 is TGTGCTAGTGGTTTGGTACTGGGGGGGAACACTGAAGCTTTCTTT.

V is TRBV15 and J is TRBJ2-7; D gene unclear. This CDR3 contains 13 residues. Trimming took 0 bases from V and 3 from J, leaving 6 bases between them. Germline CDR1 LNHNV, CDR2 YYDKDF (reference sequence). Here the CDR3 reads CATSRDTGYEQYF. The CDR3 coding sequence is TGTGCCACCAGCAGAGATACCGGCTACGAGCAGTACTTC.

This rearrangement joins TRBV1 to TRBJ2-5. TRBV1 is annotated as a pseudogene. The CDR3 contains 18 residues. The CDR3 DNA sequence: TGCACCAGCAGCCAAGTAGACCCGGGCTTCTTCGTCCAAGAGACCCAGTACTTC. Protein: CTSSQVDPGFFVQETQYF.

The chain couples TRBV6-5 to TRBJ1-5; D unclear. Trimming took 1 base from V and 0 from J, leaving 7 bases between them. This CDR3 is 15 amino acids long. CDR1 and CDR2 (germline): MNHEY, SVGAGI. The CDR3 nucleotides read TGTGCCAGCAGTTACTGGCCCCGTAGCAATCAGCCCCAGCATTTT. It encodes CASSYWPRSNQPQHF.

The rearrangement joins TRBV7-8 to TRBJ2-1; D may be TRBD1 (6 bases). V lost 1 base and J 10 bases, leaving 14 bases between the germline ends. The germline CDR1 and CDR2 sequences are SGHVS and FQNEAQ. The CDR3 has 14 residues. This CDR3 reads CASSLDRYGTEQFF. CDR3 DNA sequence: TGTGCCAGCAGCTTAGACAGATACGGGACAGAGCAGTTCTTC.

This clone was detected once. The chain employs TRBV7-9 and TRBJ1-1; D call uncertain. V shed 0 bases and J shed 2 bases, with 7 bases lying between them. Germline values: CDR1 SEHNR, CDR2 FQNEAQ (reference sequence). The CDR3 totals 14 residues. As DNA, the CDR3 is TGTGCCAGCAGCTTAGCCGGGAGTAACACTGAAGCTTTCTTT. This sequence encodes CASSLAGSNTEAFF.

This clone was detected once. The chain carries TRBV11-3 and TRBJ2-1; D is unresolved. Trimming took off 1 base at V and 6 bases at J, with 10 bases between the two ends. CDR3 length: 14 amino acids. Germline CDR1 SGHNT, CDR2 YENEEA. The CDR3 sequence is CASSLVGMGNEQFF. CDR3 coding DNA: TGTGCCAGCAGCTTAGTAGGAATGGGCAATGAGCAGTTCTTC. Variable domain in full (rest from reference TRBV11-3 and TRBJ2-1): EAGVVQSPRYKIIEKKQPVAFWCNPISGHNTLYWYLQNLGQGPELLIRYENEEAVDDSQLPKDRFSAERLKGVDSTLKIQPAELGDSAVYLCASSLVGMGNEQFFGPGTRLTVL.